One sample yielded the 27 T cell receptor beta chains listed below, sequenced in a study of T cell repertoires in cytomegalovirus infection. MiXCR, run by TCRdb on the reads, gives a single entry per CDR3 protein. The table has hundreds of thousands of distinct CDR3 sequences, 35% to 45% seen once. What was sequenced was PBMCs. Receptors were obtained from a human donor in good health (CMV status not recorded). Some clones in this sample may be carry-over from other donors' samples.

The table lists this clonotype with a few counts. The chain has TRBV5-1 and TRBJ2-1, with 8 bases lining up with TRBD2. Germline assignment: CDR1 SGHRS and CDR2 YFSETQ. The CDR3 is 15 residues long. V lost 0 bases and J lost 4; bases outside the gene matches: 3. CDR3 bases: TGCGCCAGCAGCTTGGCAGCGGGGGTGTACAATGAGCAGTTCTTC. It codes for CASSLAAGVYNEQFF.

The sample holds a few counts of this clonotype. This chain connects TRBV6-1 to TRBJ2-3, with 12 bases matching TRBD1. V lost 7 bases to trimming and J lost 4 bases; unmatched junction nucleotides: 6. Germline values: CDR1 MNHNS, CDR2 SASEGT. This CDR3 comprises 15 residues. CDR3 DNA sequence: TGTGCCAGCACTCAAGGGACAGGGGGCGCAGATACGCAGTATTTT. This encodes CASTQGTGGADTQYF.

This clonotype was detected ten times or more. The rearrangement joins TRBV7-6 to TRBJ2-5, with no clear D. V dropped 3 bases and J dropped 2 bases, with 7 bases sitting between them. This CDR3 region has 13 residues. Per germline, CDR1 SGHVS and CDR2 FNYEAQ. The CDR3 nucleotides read TGTGCCAGCAGCTTTCCCGGACAAGAGACCCAGTACTTC. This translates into CASSFPGQETQYF.

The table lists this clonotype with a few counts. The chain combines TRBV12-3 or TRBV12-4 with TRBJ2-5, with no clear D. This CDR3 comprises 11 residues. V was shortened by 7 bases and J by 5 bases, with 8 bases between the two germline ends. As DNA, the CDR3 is TGTGCCAGCACTCTTGAGGAGACCCAGTACTTC. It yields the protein CASTLEETQYF.

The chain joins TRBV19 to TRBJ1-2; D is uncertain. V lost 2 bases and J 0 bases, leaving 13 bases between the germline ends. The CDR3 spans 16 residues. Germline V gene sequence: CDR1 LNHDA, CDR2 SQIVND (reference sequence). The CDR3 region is CASSIIGGRANYGYTF. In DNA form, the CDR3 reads TGTGCCAGTAGTATAATTGGTGGCAGAGCTAACTATGGCTACACCTTC.

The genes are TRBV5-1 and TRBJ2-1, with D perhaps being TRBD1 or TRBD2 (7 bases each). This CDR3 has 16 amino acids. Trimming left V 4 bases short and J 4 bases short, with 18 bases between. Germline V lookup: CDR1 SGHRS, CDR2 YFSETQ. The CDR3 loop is CASSVLQGRGYNEQFF. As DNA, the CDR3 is TGCGCCAGCAGCGTTCTACAGGGGAGGGGTTACAATGAGCAGTTCTTC.

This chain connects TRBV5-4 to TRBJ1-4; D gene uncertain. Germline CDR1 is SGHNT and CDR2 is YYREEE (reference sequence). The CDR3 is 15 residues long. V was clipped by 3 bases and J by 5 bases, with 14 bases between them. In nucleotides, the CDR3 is TGTGCCAGCAGCTCCCCACCAGGTCGAAATGAAAAACTGTTTTTT. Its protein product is CASSSPPGRNEKLFF. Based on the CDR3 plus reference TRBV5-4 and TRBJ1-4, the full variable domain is ETGVTQSPTHLIKTRGQQVTLRCSSQSGHNTVSWYQQALGQGPQFIFQYYREEENGRGNFPPRFSGLQFPNYSSELNVNALELDDSALYLCASSSPPGRNEKLFFGSGTQLSVL.

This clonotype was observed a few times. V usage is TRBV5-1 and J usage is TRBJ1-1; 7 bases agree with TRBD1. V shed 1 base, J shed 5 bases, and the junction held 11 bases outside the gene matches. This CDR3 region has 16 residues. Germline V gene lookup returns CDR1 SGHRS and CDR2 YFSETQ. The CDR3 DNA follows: TGCGCCAGCAGCTTGTACAGGGGTGGTATGAGGACTGAAGCTTTCTTT. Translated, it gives CASSLYRGGMRTEAFF.

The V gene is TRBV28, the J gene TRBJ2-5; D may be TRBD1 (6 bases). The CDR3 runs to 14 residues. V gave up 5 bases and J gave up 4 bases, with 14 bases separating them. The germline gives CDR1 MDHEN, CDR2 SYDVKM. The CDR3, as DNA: TGTGCCAGCAGTACCAGGGGTTTATCAGAGACCCAGTACTTC. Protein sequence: CASSTRGLSETQYF.

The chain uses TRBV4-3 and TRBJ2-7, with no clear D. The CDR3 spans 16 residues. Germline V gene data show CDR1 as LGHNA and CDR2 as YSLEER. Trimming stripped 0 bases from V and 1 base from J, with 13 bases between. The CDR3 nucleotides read TGCGCCAGCAGCCAAGAAGTAGGCAGGCCGTCCTACGAGCAGTACTTC. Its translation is CASSQEVGRPSYEQYF.

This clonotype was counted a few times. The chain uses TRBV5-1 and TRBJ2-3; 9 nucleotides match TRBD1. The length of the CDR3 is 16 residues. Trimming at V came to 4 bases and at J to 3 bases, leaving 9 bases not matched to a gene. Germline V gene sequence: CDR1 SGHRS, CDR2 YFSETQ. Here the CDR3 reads CASSPGTGRGTDTQYF. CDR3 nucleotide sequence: TGCGCCAGCAGCCCAGGGACAGGGAGGGGGACAGATACGCAGTATTTT. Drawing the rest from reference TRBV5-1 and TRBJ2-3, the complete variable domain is KAGVTQTPRYLIKTRGQQVTLSCSPISGHRSVSWYQQTPGQGLQFLFEYFSETQRNKGNFPGRFSGRQFSNSRSEMNVSTLELGDSALYLCASSPGTGRGTDTQYFGPGTRLTVL.

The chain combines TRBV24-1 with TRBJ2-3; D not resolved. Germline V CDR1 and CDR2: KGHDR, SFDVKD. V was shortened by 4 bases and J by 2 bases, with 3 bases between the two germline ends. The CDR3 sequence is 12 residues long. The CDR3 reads CATSDNTDTQYF. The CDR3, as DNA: TGTGCCACCAGTGACAACACAGATACGCAGTATTTT.

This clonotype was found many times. The DNA of the CDR3 is TGTGCCAGCACTTTGACAGGTTCTATCGTCGAGACCCAGTACTTC. It yields the protein CASTLTGSIVETQYF. The V gene is TRBV12-3 or TRBV12-4, the J gene TRBJ2-5, with TRBD1 as a possible D gene (6 bases). The CDR3 spans 15 residues. Trimming removed 7 bases from V and 5 bases from J, with 20 bases in between.

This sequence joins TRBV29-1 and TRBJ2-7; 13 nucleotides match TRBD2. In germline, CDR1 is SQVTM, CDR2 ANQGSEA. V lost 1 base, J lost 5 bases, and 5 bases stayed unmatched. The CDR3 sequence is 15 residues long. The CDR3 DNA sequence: TGCAGCGTTGAAGCGTGGACTAGCGGGGGCCACGAGCAGTACTTC. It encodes CSVEAWTSGGHEQYF.

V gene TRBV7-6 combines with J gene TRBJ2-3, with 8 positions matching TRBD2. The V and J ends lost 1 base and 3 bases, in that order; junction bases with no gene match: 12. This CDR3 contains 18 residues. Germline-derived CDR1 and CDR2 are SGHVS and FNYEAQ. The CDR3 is CASSLEPPPSGWTDTQYF. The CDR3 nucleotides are TGTGCCAGCAGCTTAGAACCCCCTCCTAGCGGGTGGACAGATACGCAGTATTTT.

The CDR3 reads CASSFFRNEQFF. CDR3 coding DNA: TGTGCCAGCAGCTTTTTCCGGAATGAGCAGTTCTTC. This chain connects TRBV5-6 to TRBJ2-1; D gene uncertain. With 2 bases removed from V and 7 bases from J, the gap between germline ends came to 7 bases. The CDR3 runs 12 residues. The germline gives CDR1 SGHDT, CDR2 YYEEEE. The entire variable domain, with the rest obtained from reference TRBV5-6 and TRBJ2-1, is as follows: DAGVTQSPTHLIKTRGQQVTLRCSPKSGHDTVSWYQQALGQGPQFIFQYYEEEERQRGNFPDRFSGHQFPNYSSELNVNALLLGDSALYLCASSFFRNEQFFGPGTRLTVL.

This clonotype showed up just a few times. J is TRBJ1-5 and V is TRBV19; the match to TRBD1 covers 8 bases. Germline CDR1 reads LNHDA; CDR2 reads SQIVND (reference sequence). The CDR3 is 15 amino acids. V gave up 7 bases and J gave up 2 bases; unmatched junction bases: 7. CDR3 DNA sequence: TGTGCCAGTATTGCCAGGGGGCCGGGCAATCAGCCCCAGCATTTT. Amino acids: CASIARGPGNQPQHF.

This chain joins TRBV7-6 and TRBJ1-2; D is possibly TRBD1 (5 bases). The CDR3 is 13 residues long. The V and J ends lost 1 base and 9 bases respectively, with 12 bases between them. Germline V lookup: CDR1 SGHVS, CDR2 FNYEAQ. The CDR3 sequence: CASSLGGTDSYTF. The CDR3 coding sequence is TGTGCCAGCAGCTTAGGGGGGACTGATAGCTACACCTTC.

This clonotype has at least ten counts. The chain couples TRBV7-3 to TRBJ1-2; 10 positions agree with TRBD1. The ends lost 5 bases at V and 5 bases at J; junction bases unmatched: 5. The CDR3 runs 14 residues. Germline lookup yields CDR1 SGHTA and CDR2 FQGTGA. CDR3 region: CASSPTGQGYGYTF. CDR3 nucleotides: TGTGCCAGCAGCCCCACGGGACAGGGGTATGGCTACACCTTC.

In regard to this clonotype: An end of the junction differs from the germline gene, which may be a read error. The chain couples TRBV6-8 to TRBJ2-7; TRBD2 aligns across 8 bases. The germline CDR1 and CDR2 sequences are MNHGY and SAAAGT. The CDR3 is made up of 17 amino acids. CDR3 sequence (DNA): TGTGCCATCAGTTACATCTCGGGGGTAGCGGGACCCTACGAGCAGTACTTC. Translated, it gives CAISYISGVAGPYEQYF.

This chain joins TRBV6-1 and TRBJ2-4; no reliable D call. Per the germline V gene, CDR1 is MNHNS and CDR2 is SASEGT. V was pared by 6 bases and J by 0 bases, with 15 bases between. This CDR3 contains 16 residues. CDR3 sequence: CASSLDRKLAKNIQYF. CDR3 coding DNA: TGTGCCAGCAGCCTCGACCGAAAACTAGCCAAAAACATTCAGTACTTC.

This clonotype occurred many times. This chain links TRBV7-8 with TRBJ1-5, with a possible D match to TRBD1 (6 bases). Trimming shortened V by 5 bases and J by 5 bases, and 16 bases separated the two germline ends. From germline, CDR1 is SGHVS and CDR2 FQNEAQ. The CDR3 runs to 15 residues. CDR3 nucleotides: TGTGCCAGCAGCCCAAAGGGGGGGGGTCATCAGCCCCAGCATTTT. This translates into CASSPKGGGHQPQHF. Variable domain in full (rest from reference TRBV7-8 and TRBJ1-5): GAGVSQSPRYKVAKRGQDVALRCDPISGHVSLFWYQQALGQGPEFLTYFQNEAQLDKSGLPSDRFFAERPEGSVSTLKIQRTQQEDSAVYLCASSPKGGGHQPQHFGDGTRLSIL.

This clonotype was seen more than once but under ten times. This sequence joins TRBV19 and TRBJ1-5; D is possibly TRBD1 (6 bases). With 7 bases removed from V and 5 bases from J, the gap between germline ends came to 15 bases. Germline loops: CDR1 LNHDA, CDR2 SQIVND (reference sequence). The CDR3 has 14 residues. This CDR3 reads CASTPDSSYQPQHF. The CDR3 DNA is TGTGCCAGTACCCCGGACAGCTCCTATCAGCCCCAGCATTTT. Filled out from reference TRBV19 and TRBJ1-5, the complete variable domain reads DGGITQSPKYLFRKEGQNVTLSCEQNLNHDAMYWYRQDPGQGLRLIYYSQIVNDFQKGDIAEGYSVSREKKESFPLTVTSAQKNPTAFYLCASTPDSSYQPQHFGDGTRLSIL.

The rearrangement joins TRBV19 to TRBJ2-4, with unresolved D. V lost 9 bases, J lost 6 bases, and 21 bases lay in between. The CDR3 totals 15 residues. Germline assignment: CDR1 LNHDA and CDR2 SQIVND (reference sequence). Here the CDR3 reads CARGPVDGCGNIQYF. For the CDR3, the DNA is TGTGCCAGAGGCCCAGTAGACGGCTGCGGAAACATTCAGTACTTC.

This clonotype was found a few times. As DNA, the CDR3 is TGTGCCAGCAGTTTATCTTTAGGGGGTATGGGGGCCCGAAACACTGAAGCTTTCTTT. Protein sequence: CASSLSLGGMGARNTEAFF. The gene calls are TRBV28 and TRBJ1-1, with D perhaps TRBD1 (6 bases). Per the germline V gene, CDR1 is MDHEN and CDR2 is SYDVKM. The CDR3 sequence is 19 residues long. V was pared by 1 base and J by 2 bases, with 23 bases between. The whole variable domain, filled in from reference TRBV28 and TRBJ1-1, reads DVKVTQSSRYLVKRTGEKVFLECVQDMDHENMFWYRQDPGLGLRLIYFSYDVKMKEKGDIPEGYSVSREKKERFSLILESASTNQTSMYLCASSLSLGGMGARNTEAFFGQGTRLTVV.

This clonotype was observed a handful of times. The CDR3 sequence: CSVGKNTGELFF. CDR3 sequence (DNA): TGCAGCGTTGGAAAAAACACCGGGGAGCTGTTTTTT. The chain joins TRBV29-1 to TRBJ2-2; D not certain. Trimming stripped 4 bases from V and 2 bases from J, with 5 bases between. The CDR3 contains 12 residues. Germline CDR1 SQVTM, CDR2 ANQGSEA.

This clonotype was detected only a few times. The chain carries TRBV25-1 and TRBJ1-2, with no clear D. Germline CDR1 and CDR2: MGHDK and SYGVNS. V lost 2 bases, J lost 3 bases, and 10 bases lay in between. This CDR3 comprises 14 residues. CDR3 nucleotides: TGTGCCAGCAGTGAAGTCAGTGGGGACTATGGCTACACCTTC. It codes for CASSEVSGDYGYTF.